Shown below are 8 T cell receptor beta chains from a single sample sequenced in a study of shared T cell receptors in the human thymus. The data were produced by immunoSEQ multiplex PCR, yet TCRdb's version contains in-frame clones alone and is incomplete. The table includes around 730,000 clones, 80% to 90% detected once. These data are also associated with another study on human thymus T cells.

Sequencing input: thymocytes. These receptor sequences come from a girl less than two years old with a congenital heart defect.

This clone appeared once. This chain uses TRBV15 with TRBJ1-2; 7 bases match TRBD1. The CDR3 sequence is 15 residues long. V gave up 7 bases and J gave up 4 bases; unmatched junction bases: 12. The germline V gene encodes CDR1 LNHNV and CDR2 YYDKDF (reference sequence). CDR3 sequence (DNA): TGTGCCACCAAATTTAGAAACAGGGGCACCTATGGCTACACCTTC. It encodes CATKFRNRGTYGYTF.

About this clone itself: Distinct nucleotide sequences in the sample also encode this CDR3. The chain combines TRBV2 with TRBJ2-5; 8 bases are shared with TRBD1. J gave up 4 bases and V 6 bases, and 1 base lay outside the gene matches. CDR1 is SNHLY and CDR2 is FYNNEI in the germline V gene. The CDR3 spans 12 residues. CDR3 DNA sequence: TGTGCCAGCAGCGACAGGGGAGAGACCCAGTACTTC. It translates to CASSDRGETQYF.

This clone came up a few times. The chain recombines TRBV5-5 with TRBJ1-6; maybe TRBD1 (6 bases). Looked up from germline, CDR1 is SGHKS and CDR2 is YYEKEE (reference sequence). Between the trimmed V and J ends, which lost 4 bases and 5 bases, there was a span of 22 bases. The CDR3 is 18 amino acids. The CDR3 reads CASSGIPRQERNNSPLHF. CDR3 nucleotides: TGTGCCAGCAGCGGGATACCTCGACAGGAAAGAAATAATTCACCCCTCCACTTT.

The rearrangement uses TRBV7-9 and TRBJ1-1; 7 bases map to TRBD1. The germline V gene encodes CDR1 SEHNR and CDR2 FQNEAQ (reference sequence). CDR3 size: 14 residues. The V segment lost 5 bases and the J segment 7 bases; nucleotides outside the gene matches: 10. CDR3 region: CASSANRGKGEAFF. In DNA form, the CDR3 reads TGTGCCAGCAGCGCGAACAGGGGCAAAGGTGAAGCTTTCTTT.

The CDR3 DNA reads TGTGCCAGAAGCTTTTGGACAGGCAATCAGCCCCAGCATTTT. It yields the protein CARSFWTGNQPQHF. V is TRBV5-3 and J is TRBJ1-5; D may be TRBD1 (6 bases). TRBV5-3 falls under the ORF class, with uncertain function. The CDR3 length is 14 residues. Trimming took 2 bases from V and 2 from J, leaving 8 bases between them.

The V call is TRBV5-8, the J call TRBJ2-1, with 7 positions matching TRBD2. The V gene's germline CDR1 is SGHTS and CDR2 YDEGEE. The CDR3 extends over 15 amino acids. V shed 1 base and J 9 bases; nucleotides not matched to a gene: 10. The DNA for the CDR3 is TGTGCCAGCAGCTTGTGGGGGGGGATGCAGGGTGAGCAGTTCTTC. It specifies CASSLWGGMQGEQFF.

This rearrangement joins TRBV6-5 to TRBJ2-7, with D hard to call. This CDR3 contains 16 residues. The V end lost 0 bases, the J end lost 2 bases, and 14 bases lay between the germline ends. Germline values: CDR1 MNHEY, CDR2 SVGAGI. The CDR3 nucleotides are TGTGCCAGCAGTTACTCGATCCGACTGACCCCCTACGAGCAGTACTTC. Translating it yields CASSYSIRLTPYEQYF.

The chain uses TRBV28 and TRBJ1-6; D unclear. With 5 bases removed from V and 8 bases from J, the gap between germline ends came to 19 bases. The CDR3 sequence is 16 residues long. Germline CDR1 MDHEN, CDR2 SYDVKM. CDR3 bases: TGTGCCAGCAGTAGAACGGCAGGAAAGAGGGATTCACCCCTCCACTTT. Encoded protein: CASSRTAGKRDSPLHF.